These 22 T cell receptor beta chains share one sample of origin, sequenced in a study of ipilimumab plus nivolumab after autologous stem cell transplantation. Method: immunoSEQ multiplex PCR; TCRdb's copy keeps in-frame clones and lacks some. The sample yields 9,000 to 15,000 clones, 60% to 80% seen once. The material was PBMCs, obtained in a trial of ipilimumab plus nivolumab as post-transplant consolidation. The receptors here all came from a male donor with multiple myeloma.

This chain links TRBV7-2 with TRBJ2-5; 7 bases fit TRBD1. V lost 1 base, J lost 2 bases, and 7 bases stayed unmatched. The CDR3 is 16 residues long. Germline lookup yields CDR1 SGHTA and CDR2 FQGNSA. CDR3 residues: CASSLEDRLGQETQYF. The CDR3 nucleotides are TGTGCCAGCAGCTTAGAGGACAGGCTGGGGCAAGAGACCCAGTACTTC. The whole variable domain, filled in from reference TRBV7-2 and TRBJ2-5, reads GAGVSQSPSNKVTEKGKDVELRCDPISGHTALYWYRQSLGQGLEFLIYFQGNSAPDKSGLPSDRFSAERTGGSVSTLTIQRTQQEDSAVYLCASSLEDRLGQETQYFGPGTRLLVL.

The V and J genes are TRBV6-5 and TRBJ2-7, with TRBD1 as a possible D gene (5 bases). The CDR3 runs to 14 residues. The V and J ends lost 6 bases and 2 bases respectively, with 14 bases between them. The germline gives CDR1 MNHEY, CDR2 SVGAGI. CDR3 residues: CASSTTDKTYEQYF. For the CDR3, the DNA is TGTGCCAGCAGCACGACGGACAAAACCTACGAGCAGTACTTC.

The chain employs TRBV2 and TRBJ1-5; D is possibly TRBD1 (5 bases). CDR3 size: 15 residues. The germline V and J ends were trimmed by 2 bases and 5 bases, with 13 bases remaining between them. Germline assignment: CDR1 SNHLY and CDR2 FYNNEI. The CDR3 protein is CASSEMRQGDQPQHF. The CDR3 DNA follows: TGTGCCAGCAGTGAAATGAGGCAGGGTGATCAGCCCCAGCATTTT.

This clone was seen a handful of times. The V gene is TRBV6-1, the J gene TRBJ1-6, with D maybe TRBD1 (6 bases). V shed 8 bases and J shed 7 bases, with 12 bases lying between them. Germline V gene sequence: CDR1 MNHNS, CDR2 SASEGT. The CDR3 sequence is 13 residues long. In DNA form, the CDR3 reads TGTGCCAGCGGGGGGCGCGGAAATTCACCCCTCCACTTT. Its translation is CASGGRGNSPLHF.

This chain joins TRBV2 and TRBJ2-5, with no clear D. The V end lost 0 bases, the J end lost 7 bases, and 18 bases lay between the germline ends. Germline V gives CDR1 SNHLY, CDR2 FYNNEI. CDR3 size: 16 residues. The CDR3 protein is CASSEAASLNVGTQYF. CDR3 DNA sequence: TGTGCCAGCAGTGAAGCGGCCTCCCTAAACGTTGGGACCCAGTACTTC.

The V call is TRBV29-1, the J call TRBJ2-7, with D perhaps being TRBD1 or TRBD2 (6 bases each). CDR1 and CDR2 from the germline V gene are SQVTM and ANQGSEA. Trimming took off 5 bases at V and 1 base at J, with 12 bases between the two ends. The CDR3 spans 13 residues. The CDR3: CSVLGGRSYEQYF. The CDR3 nucleotides read TGCAGCGTTTTGGGGGGCCGGTCCTACGAGCAGTACTTC.

The V and J genes are TRBV28 and TRBJ1-1, with 8 bases that match TRBD1. Unmatched junction bases numbered 8, after V lost 4 bases and J lost 1 base. The CDR3 consists of 16 residues. The germline V gene has CDR1 MDHEN and CDR2 SYDVKM. The DNA for the CDR3 is TGTGCCAGCAGTTCCCCAGGGGGCGGGGGGAACACTGAAGCTTTCTTT. Amino acid sequence: CASSSPGGGGNTEAFF.

V is TRBV27 and J is TRBJ2-7; 9 positions match TRBD1. V was clipped by 2 bases and J by 0 bases; unmatched bases: 5. Per the germline V gene, CDR1 is MNHEY and CDR2 is SMNVEV (reference sequence). The length of the CDR3 is 16 residues. CDR3 residues: CASSLQTGGLSYEQYF. The CDR3 nucleotides read TGTGCCAGCAGTTTACAGACAGGGGGTCTCTCCTACGAGCAGTACTTC.

J is TRBJ1-4 and V is TRBV11-2, with D maybe TRBD1 (5 bases). Per the germline V gene, CDR1 is SGHAT and CDR2 is FQNNGV. Trimming took 5 bases from V and 6 from J, leaving 13 bases between them. This CDR3 is built from 14 residues. CDR3 region: CASSLHRWDEKLFF. CDR3 DNA: TGTGCCAGCAGCCTCCACAGGTGGGATGAAAAACTGTTTTTT.

The table lists this clone with a few counts. The chain joins TRBV7-2 to TRBJ2-7; 15 positions agree with TRBD2. This CDR3 is 16 amino acids long. Trimming at V came to 4 bases and at J to 2 bases, leaving 3 bases not matched to a gene. Germline loops: CDR1 SGHTA, CDR2 FQGNSA. The CDR3, as DNA: TGTGCCAGCAGCTCCGGACTAGCGGGGGGGCCCTACGAGCAGTACTTC. Translated: CASSSGLAGGPYEQYF.

This clone was detected a few times. The V gene is TRBV28, the J gene TRBJ1-3; D not certain. The CDR3 consists of 13 residues. Germline lookup yields CDR1 MDHEN and CDR2 SYDVKM. V lost 6 bases to trimming and J lost 1 base, with 7 bases between them. CDR3 sequence: CASSFLSGNTIYF. DNA of the CDR3: TGTGCCAGCAGCTTTCTATCTGGAAACACCATATATTTT.

The chain joins TRBV6-1 to TRBJ2-7, with 7 nucleotides matching TRBD1. J lost 0 bases, V lost 5 bases, and 4 bases had no gene match. CDR3 length: 14 residues. Germline CDR1 MNHNS, CDR2 SASEGT. CDR3: CASSTRGSSYEQYF. CDR3 nucleotide sequence: TGTGCCAGCAGTACCAGGGGGAGCTCCTACGAGCAGTACTTC.

The rearrangement links TRBV7-3 to TRBJ2-3; D not resolved. From germline, CDR1 is SGHTA and CDR2 FQGTGA. V gave up 2 bases and J gave up 4 bases, with 7 bases separating them. The CDR3 extends over 13 amino acids. The CDR3 region has the DNA TGTGCCAGCAGCTTAGGGTTAGCAGATACGCAGTATTTT. This translates into CASSLGLADTQYF.

The CDR3 DNA is TGTGCCAGTAGTGCTATGGTCAACACTGAAGCTTTCTTT. Protein: CASSAMVNTEAFF. The chain carries TRBV19 and TRBJ1-1; D not certain. V was pared by 5 bases and J by 2 bases, with 9 bases between. Germline V gene data show CDR1 as LNHDA and CDR2 as SQIVND (reference sequence). This CDR3 contains 13 residues.

The rearrangement joins TRBV27 to TRBJ1-1, with TRBD1 matching 8 bases. Looked up from germline, CDR1 is MNHEY and CDR2 is SMNVEV (reference sequence). The CDR3 is 15 amino acids. V lost 5 bases to trimming and J lost 7 bases; unmatched junction nucleotides: 12. CDR3 sequence (DNA): TGTGCCAGCAGTCCTCCCCGACAGGGGATGAGTGAAGCTTTCTTT. Encoded protein: CASSPPRQGMSEAFF.

The chain employs TRBV11-3 and TRBJ1-2, with 10 bases matching TRBD1. The CDR3 consists of 14 residues. Trimming at V came to 1 base and at J to 8 bases, leaving 4 bases not matched to a gene. CDR1 is SGHNT, CDR2 YENEEA, per germline. The CDR3 DNA is TGTGCCAGCAGCTTAGGACAGGGGGCGCGAGGCTACACCTTC. This gives the protein CASSLGQGARGYTF.

This clone has more than one count but fewer than ten. J is TRBJ2-7 and V is TRBV7-9, with D tentatively TRBD1 (5 bases). This CDR3 is built from 13 residues. Germline V gene sequence: CDR1 SEHNR, CDR2 FQNEAQ (reference sequence). Trimming removed 3 bases at V and 3 bases at J, with 9 bases between. The CDR3 DNA is TGTGCCAGCAGCTTTGGACACCTCTACGAGCAGTACTTC. As protein: CASSFGHLYEQYF.

The chain uses TRBV19 and TRBJ1-3; 8 bases align to TRBD1. CDR1 and CDR2 from the germline V gene are LNHDA and SQIVND (reference sequence). Trimming at V came to 5 bases and at J to 8 bases, leaving 11 bases not matched to a gene. The CDR3 has 15 amino acids. The CDR3 loop reads CASSATGVRGDTIYF. In DNA form, the CDR3 reads TGTGCCAGTAGTGCGACAGGGGTGAGGGGGGACACCATATATTTT.

The chain joins TRBV5-4 to TRBJ2-4; D gene ambiguous. This CDR3 has 14 amino acids. The V end lost 0 bases, the J end lost 4 bases, and 8 bases lay between the germline ends. Germline values: CDR1 SGHNT, CDR2 YYREEE (reference sequence). This CDR3 reads CASSLGGSKNIQYF. The CDR3 DNA reads as TGTGCCAGCAGCTTGGGAGGCAGTAAAAACATTCAGTACTTC.

The genes are TRBV18 and TRBJ1-5; TRBD1 is a possible D gene (5 bases). Trimming stripped 3 bases from V and 0 bases from J, with 15 bases between. From germline, CDR1 is KGHSH and CDR2 LQKENI. The CDR3 is 17 amino acids. The CDR3 region is CASSPTGGIHSNQPQHF. For the CDR3, the DNA is TGTGCCAGCTCACCTACGGGGGGGATACATAGCAATCAGCCCCAGCATTTT. Supplemented by reference TRBV18 and TRBJ1-5, the full variable domain reads NAGVMQNPRHLVRRRGQEARLRCSPMKGHSHVYWYRQLPEEGLKFMVYLQKENIIDESGMPKERFSAEFPKEGPSILRIQQVVRGDSAAYFCASSPTGGIHSNQPQHFGDGTRLSIL.

This sequence joins TRBV4-2 and TRBJ2-7; 9 bases are shared with TRBD2. This CDR3 region has 18 residues. With 3 bases clipped from V and 2 bases from J, the junction kept 14 bases outside the gene matches. The germline V gene has CDR1 LGHNA and CDR2 YNFKEQ. The CDR3 is CASSQIADWTSEPYEQYF. CDR3 DNA sequence: TGTGCCAGCAGCCAGATTGCGGATTGGACTAGCGAGCCCTACGAGCAGTACTTC.

The V gene is TRBV19, the J gene TRBJ2-7; D possibly corresponds to TRBD2 (5 bases). The CDR3 length is 14 residues. CDR1 LNHDA and CDR2 SQIVND come from the germline V gene (reference sequence). Trimming removed 5 bases at V and 6 bases at J, with 17 bases between. The CDR3 loop is CASSPTGVGGEQYF. The DNA for the CDR3 is TGTGCCAGTAGTCCCACCGGGGTGGGTGGCGAGCAGTACTTC.